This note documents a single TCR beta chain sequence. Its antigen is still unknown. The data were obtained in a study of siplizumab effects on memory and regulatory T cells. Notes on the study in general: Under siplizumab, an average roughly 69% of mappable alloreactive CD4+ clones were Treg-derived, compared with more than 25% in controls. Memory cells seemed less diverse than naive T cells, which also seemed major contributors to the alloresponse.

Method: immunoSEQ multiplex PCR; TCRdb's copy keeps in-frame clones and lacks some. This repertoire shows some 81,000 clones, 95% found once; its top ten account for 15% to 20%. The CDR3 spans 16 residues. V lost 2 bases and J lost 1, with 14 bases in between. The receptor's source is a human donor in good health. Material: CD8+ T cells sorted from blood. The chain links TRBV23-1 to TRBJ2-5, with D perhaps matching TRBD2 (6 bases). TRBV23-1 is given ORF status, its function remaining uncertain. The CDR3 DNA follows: TGCGCCAGCAGTCAAGTGGGCGGGGTGAGCCAAGAGACCCAGTACTTC. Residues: CASSQVGGVSQETQYF.